What follows is one T cell receptor (beta chain) and its context. This record comes from a study of cytomegalovirus exposure and HLA in healthy donors. The CDR3 is 16 amino acids. Germline-derived CDR1 and CDR2 are MNHEY and SVGAGI. Trimming cost V 0 bases and J 0 bases, with 9 bases left between them. PCR primers comprised 60 Vbeta and 13 Jbeta primers. Original analysis: Later, roughly 86 million unique TCR beta chains were counted in an analysis, and approximately 10 million of them were shared. Using immunoSEQ multiplex PCR, the repertoire was profiled, and TCRdb retains in-frame clones only, with some absent. V, J and clone size derive from that table, while D and trimming were established from the DNA sequence. The data show 110,000 or so clones, around 70% seen once.

Material: PBMCs. The chain uses TRBV6-5 and TRBJ2-1, with D possibly matching TRBD1 (6 bases). The receptor comes from a man aged 30 to 45 in good health and CMV-seronegative. The CDR3 sequence: CASSYSRGNSYNEQFF. The CDR3 nucleotides are TGTGCCAGCAGTTACTCGAGGGGGAACTCCTACAATGAGCAGTTCTTC.